One sample yielded the 25 T cell receptor beta chains listed below, sequenced in a study of cytomegalovirus exposure and HLA in healthy donors. Method: immunoSEQ multiplex PCR; TCRdb's copy keeps in-frame clones and lacks some. The sample shows about 170,000 clones, about nine tenths of them seen only once. The specimen was PBMCs. The receptors were gathered from a man between 18 and 35 years old in good health and CMV-seropositive.

This clone came up once. The V gene is TRBV19, the J gene TRBJ2-1, with D unclear. Germline CDR1 reads LNHDA; CDR2 reads SQIVND (reference sequence). V dropped 1 base and J dropped 2 bases, with 6 bases sitting between them. This CDR3 has 14 amino acids. The CDR3 loop reads CASSIVLPYNEQFF. CDR3 sequence (DNA): TGTGCCAGTAGTATAGTCCTACCCTACAATGAGCAGTTCTTC.

This clone turned up a few times. This sequence joins TRBV29-1 and TRBJ2-2, with TRBD1 identical over 7 bases. V lost 7 bases and J lost 5; bases outside the gene matches: 4. The CDR3 loop spans 12 amino acids. From germline, CDR1 is SQVTM and CDR2 ANQGSEA. Written as DNA, the CDR3 is TGCAGCGCCTTACAGGGGACCGGGGAGCTGTTTTTT. Its translation is CSALQGTGELFF.

The chain carries TRBV7-3 and TRBJ2-3, with unresolved D. The ends were cut back, 3 bases at V and 4 bases at J, with 8 bases in the middle. Per the germline V gene, CDR1 is SGHTA and CDR2 is FQGTGA. This CDR3 has 13 amino acids. The DNA for the CDR3 is TGTGCCAGCAGCTTCGCCGGTGCAGATACGCAGTATTTT. Amino acid sequence: CASSFAGADTQYF.

The chain uses TRBV4-2 and TRBJ2-7; 11 positions match TRBD2. The trim removed 1 base at V and 8 bases at J, leaving 13 bases unmatched. Germline V gene lookup returns CDR1 LGHNA and CDR2 YNFKEQ. The CDR3 runs 17 residues. The CDR3 is CASSQGGGTSGFYKQYF. CDR3 DNA sequence: TGTGCCAGCAGCCAAGGGGGTGGGACTAGCGGCTTCTATAAGCAGTACTTC.

The DNA for the CDR3 is TGCGCCAGCAGCTTTATGGGTAGGGCGGGAGGAACAGATACGCAGTATTTT. Translation gives CASSFMGRAGGTDTQYF. The rearrangement links TRBV5-1 to TRBJ2-3; 8 positions match TRBD2. Germline loops: CDR1 SGHRS, CDR2 YFSETQ. V was pared by 2 bases and J by 3 bases, with 11 bases of the junction left unmatched. CDR3 length: 17 residues.

V gene TRBV4-3 combines with J gene TRBJ2-3, with 11 bases fitting TRBD2. Germline V gives CDR1 LGHNA, CDR2 YSLEER. There are 16 residues in the CDR3. V shed 4 bases and J 5 bases; nucleotides not matched to a gene: 8. CDR3 region: CASSPEGSGGVDTQYF. As DNA, the CDR3 is TGCGCCAGCAGCCCAGAGGGTAGCGGGGGGGTAGATACGCAGTATTTT.

The gene calls are TRBV5-1 and TRBJ1-4, with TRBD1 as a possible D gene (5 bases). This CDR3 has 15 amino acids. Germline-derived CDR1 and CDR2 are SGHRS and YFSETQ. V was clipped by 1 base and J by 0 bases, with 7 bases between them. The CDR3 DNA sequence: TGCGCCAGCAGCTTGACGGGGGCAACTAATGAAAAACTGTTTTTT. It specifies CASSLTGATNEKLFF.

The chain links TRBV19 to TRBJ2-1; 9 nucleotides align to TRBD2. Germline CDR1 LNHDA, CDR2 SQIVND (reference sequence). This CDR3 contains 15 residues. The junction had 11 bases not matched to a gene; V was cut back by 10 bases and J by 4 bases. CDR3 sequence (DNA): TGTGCCACCGTAGTTTATAGCGGGGGTTACAATGAGCAGTTCTTC. It yields the protein CATVVYSGGYNEQFF.

This chain links TRBV5-6 with TRBJ1-1; 8 positions match TRBD1. The length of the CDR3 is 14 residues. Germline lookup yields CDR1 SGHDT and CDR2 YYEEEE. V was clipped by 4 bases and J by 2 bases; unmatched bases: 4. CDR3 protein: CASSRTGLNTEAFF. DNA of the CDR3: TGTGCCAGCAGCCGGACAGGGCTAAACACTGAAGCTTTCTTT.

There are many counts of this clone. V gene TRBV18 combines with J gene TRBJ1-5, with a possible D match to TRBD1 (6 bases). Deletions cut 4 bases from V and 5 bases from J, with 12 bases between. The CDR3 consists of 14 residues. CDR1 is KGHSH and CDR2 is LQKENI in the germline V gene. The CDR3 is CASSLGQSYQPQHF. The CDR3 bases are TGTGCCAGCTCACTCGGACAGAGCTATCAGCCCCAGCATTTT. Full variable domain (rest looked up from reference TRBV18 and TRBJ1-5): NAGVMQNPRHLVRRRGQEARLRCSPMKGHSHVYWYRQLPEEGLKFMVYLQKENIIDESGMPKERFSAEFPKEGPSILRIQQVVRGDSAAYFCASSLGQSYQPQHFGDGTRLSIL.

V usage is TRBV18 and J usage is TRBJ2-7; perhaps TRBD2 as D (5 bases). The CDR3 length is 13 residues. CDR1 is KGHSH, CDR2 LQKENI, per germline. V shed 4 bases and J shed 3 bases, with 10 bases lying between them. The CDR3 loop reads CASSQRTYYEQYF. The CDR3, as DNA: TGTGCCAGCTCACAGCGGACTTACTACGAGCAGTACTTC.

This clone was counted once. V is TRBV27 and J is TRBJ2-1; 9 nucleotides line up with TRBD2. Germline CDR1 reads MNHEY; CDR2 reads SMNVEV (reference sequence). This CDR3 has 16 amino acids. V was pared by 3 bases and J by 0 bases, with 3 bases of the junction left unmatched. The CDR3 nucleotides are TGTGCCAGCAGTTTTATAGCGGGAGCCTCCTACAATGAGCAGTTCTTC. Translation: CASSFIAGASYNEQFF.

The chain employs TRBV9 and TRBJ2-7, with TRBD1 identical over 8 bases. V was pared by 4 bases and J by 2 bases, with 11 bases of the junction left unmatched. From germline, CDR1 is SGDLS and CDR2 YYNGEE. The CDR3 consists of 16 residues. The CDR3, as DNA: TGTGCCAGCAGCCCAAGACAGGGGATTGGGCCCTACGAGCAGTACTTC. Protein: CASSPRQGIGPYEQYF.

The V call is TRBV7-2, the J call TRBJ2-7, with D unresolved. V lost 5 bases, J lost 2 bases, and 13 bases lay in between. This CDR3 has 14 amino acids. CDR1 is SGHTA and CDR2 is FQGNSA in the germline V gene. CDR3 residues: CASSPKLRPYEQYF. The CDR3 DNA reads TGTGCCAGCAGCCCAAAACTGAGGCCCTACGAGCAGTACTTC.

The table lists this clone with a count of one. The rearrangement links TRBV2 to TRBJ1-4; 7 nucleotides agree with TRBD1. The CDR3 is 13 residues long. The ends lost 8 bases at V and 3 bases at J; junction bases unmatched: 3. CDR1 and CDR2 from the germline V gene are SNHLY and FYNNEI. Here the CDR3 reads CASVRGPNEKLFF. Written as DNA, the CDR3 is TGTGCCAGCGTTAGGGGGCCTAATGAAAAACTGTTTTTT.

This chain links TRBV18 with TRBJ1-5, with 9 positions matching TRBD1. This CDR3 is 17 amino acids long. With 4 bases clipped from V and 0 bases from J, the junction kept 7 bases outside the gene matches. Germline CDR1 KGHSH, CDR2 LQKENI. The CDR3 loop reads CASSLTGGELSNQPQHF. The CDR3 bases are TGTGCCAGCTCACTGACAGGGGGAGAACTTAGCAATCAGCCCCAGCATTTT.

This chain uses TRBV7-2 with TRBJ2-7, with 7 bases matching TRBD1. V shed 10 bases and J 4 bases; nucleotides not matched to a gene: 16. Looked up from germline, CDR1 is SGHTA and CDR2 is FQGNSA. There are 15 residues in the CDR3. DNA for the CDR3: TGTGCCACCACAAGACCGACGGGACAGCCATACGAGCAGTACTTC. The encoded protein is CATTRPTGQPYEQYF.

The chain has TRBV27 and TRBJ2-2; D possibly corresponds to TRBD2 (5 bases). The V and J ends lost 3 bases and 6 bases respectively, with 17 bases between them. Germline V gene lookup returns CDR1 MNHEY and CDR2 SMNVEV (reference sequence). The CDR3 contains 16 residues. For the CDR3, the DNA is TGTGCCAGCAGTTTCTTGGAGGTCTCTCCTCCCGGGGAGCTGTTTTTT. Protein product: CASSFLEVSPPGELFF.

The chain recombines TRBV19 with TRBJ2-1, with 9 bases identical to TRBD1. CDR1 LNHDA and CDR2 SQIVND come from the germline V gene (reference sequence). The trim removed 4 bases at V and 6 bases at J, leaving 7 bases unmatched. The CDR3 spans 15 residues. CDR3 DNA: TGTGCCAGTAGTACCCACAGGGGGCAGTTCAATGAGCAGTTCTTC. Its protein product is CASSTHRGQFNEQFF.

The gene calls are TRBV9 and TRBJ1-4; TRBD1 is a possible D gene (5 bases). The CDR3 is 15 residues long. Trimming left V 0 bases short and J 7 bases short, with 13 bases between. CDR1 SGDLS and CDR2 YYNGEE come from the germline V gene. The CDR3 bases are TGTGCCAGCAGCGTAGACGGAGGGGAGGGTGAAAAACTGTTTTTT. Translation gives CASSVDGGEGEKLFF. The variable domain in full, completed from reference TRBV9 and TRBJ1-4, reads DSGVTQTPKHLITATGQRVTLRCSPRSGDLSVYWYQQSLDQGLQFLIQYYNGEERAKGNILERFSAQQFPDLHSELNLSSLELGDSALYFCASSVDGGEGEKLFFGSGTQLSVL.

This chain links TRBV7-3 with TRBJ2-3; D is possibly TRBD2 (5 bases). Germline V CDR1 and CDR2: SGHTA, FQGTGA. V shed 4 bases and J shed 1 base, with 15 bases lying between them. This CDR3 is built from 16 residues. The CDR3 loop reads CASSYATQAGTDTQYF. The CDR3 bases are TGTGCCAGCAGCTACGCGACTCAAGCGGGCACAGATACGCAGTATTTT.

This chain connects TRBV4-1 to TRBJ2-3, with D uncertain. The CDR3 extends over 13 amino acids. V was clipped by 1 base and J by 6 bases, with 8 bases between them. CDR1 is MGHRA, CDR2 YSYEKL, per germline. The CDR3 spells CASSQALEDTQYF. Here the CDR3 DNA reads TGCGCCAGCAGCCAAGCCCTCGAGGATACGCAGTATTTT.

V is TRBV30 and J is TRBJ2-1, with 13 bases fitting TRBD2. The CDR3 contains 15 residues. The germline V gene has CDR1 GTSNPN and CDR2 SVGIG (reference sequence). The junction had 4 bases not matched to a gene; V was cut back by 4 bases and J by 4 bases. CDR3 protein: CAWKLAGGIYNEQFF. The CDR3 nucleotides read TGTGCCTGGAAACTAGCGGGGGGGATTTACAATGAGCAGTTCTTC.

The genes are TRBV7-6 and TRBJ2-5, with 8 positions matching TRBD2. Germline V gives CDR1 SGHVS, CDR2 FNYEAQ. This CDR3 is 15 amino acids long. The junction had 5 bases not matched to a gene; V was cut back by 2 bases and J by 3 bases. The CDR3 loop reads CASSLFATSEETQYF. Written as DNA, the CDR3 is TGTGCCAGCAGCTTATTTGCGACTAGCGAAGAGACCCAGTACTTC.

V is TRBV28 and J is TRBJ1-5; TRBD1 agrees at 8 bases. The germline gives CDR1 MDHEN, CDR2 SYDVKM. The trim removed 8 bases at V and 4 bases at J, leaving 10 bases unmatched. The CDR3 loop spans 15 amino acids. The CDR3 DNA reads TGTGCCAGCCACAAAGCCAGGACAGGGAATCAGCCCCAGCATTTT. This gives the protein CASHKARTGNQPQHF.